Included here is one T cell receptor (beta chain) sequence, with context. TCRdb called the reads again in MiXCR, with one record for every CDR3 protein. Of about 600,000 distinct CDR3 sequences in the sample, 24% were seen once. The sample comes from a study of T cell repertoires in cytomegalovirus infection. Germline V gene sequence: CDR1 SNHLY, CDR2 FYNNEI. This CDR3 region has 12 residues. With 8 bases removed from V and 5 bases from J, the gap between germline ends came to 12 bases. V usage is TRBV2 and J usage is TRBJ2-5, with a weak D call TRBD2 (5 bases). Sequencing used CD8+ T cells from PBMCs. This clonotype was sampled from a human donor in good health (CMV status not recorded). Some clones in this sample may be carry-over from other donors' samples. CDR3 residues: CASPGGRETQYF. CDR3 nucleotide sequence: TGTGCCAGCCCAGGAGGACGGGAGACCCAGTACTTC.